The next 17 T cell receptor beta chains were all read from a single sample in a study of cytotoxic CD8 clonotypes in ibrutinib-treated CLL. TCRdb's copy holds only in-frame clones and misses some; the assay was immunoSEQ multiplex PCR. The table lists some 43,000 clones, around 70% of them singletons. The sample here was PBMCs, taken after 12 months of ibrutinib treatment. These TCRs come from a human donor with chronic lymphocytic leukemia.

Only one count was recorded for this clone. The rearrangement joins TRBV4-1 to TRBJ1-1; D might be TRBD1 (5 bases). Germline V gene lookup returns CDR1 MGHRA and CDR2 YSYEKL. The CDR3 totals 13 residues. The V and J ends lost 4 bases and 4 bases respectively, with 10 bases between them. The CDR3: CASSRNRGTEAFF. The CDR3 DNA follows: TGCGCCAGCAGCCGGAATAGGGGCACTGAAGCTTTCTTT.

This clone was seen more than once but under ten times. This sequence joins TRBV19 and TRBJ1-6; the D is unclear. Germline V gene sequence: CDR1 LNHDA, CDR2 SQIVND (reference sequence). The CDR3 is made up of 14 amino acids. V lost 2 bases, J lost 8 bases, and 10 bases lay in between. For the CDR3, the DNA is TGTGCCAGTAGTATAAGGCAGACCGATTCACCCCTCCACTTT. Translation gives CASSIRQTDSPLHF.

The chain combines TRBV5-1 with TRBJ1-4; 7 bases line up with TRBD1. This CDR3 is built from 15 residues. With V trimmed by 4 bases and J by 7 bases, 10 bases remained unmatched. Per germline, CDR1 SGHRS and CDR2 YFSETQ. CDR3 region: CASSPRTGSFEKLFF. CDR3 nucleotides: TGCGCCAGCAGCCCGAGGACAGGAAGTTTTGAAAAACTGTTTTTT.

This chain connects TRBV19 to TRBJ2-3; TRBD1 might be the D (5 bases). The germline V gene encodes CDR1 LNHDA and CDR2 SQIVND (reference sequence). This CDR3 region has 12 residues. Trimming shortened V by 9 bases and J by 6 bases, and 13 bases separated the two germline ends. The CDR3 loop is CARRSGYDTQYF. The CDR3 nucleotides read TGTGCCAGACGATCAGGGTACGATACGCAGTATTTT.

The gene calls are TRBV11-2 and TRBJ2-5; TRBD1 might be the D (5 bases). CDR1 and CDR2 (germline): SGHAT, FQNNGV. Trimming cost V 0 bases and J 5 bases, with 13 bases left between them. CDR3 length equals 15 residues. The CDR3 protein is CASSLEHRMMETQYF. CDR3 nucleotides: TGTGCCAGCAGCTTAGAGCACAGGATGATGGAGACCCAGTACTTC.

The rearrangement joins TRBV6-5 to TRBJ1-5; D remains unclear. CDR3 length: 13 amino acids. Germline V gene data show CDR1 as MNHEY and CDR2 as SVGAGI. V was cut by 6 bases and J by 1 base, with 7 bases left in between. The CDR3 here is CASRAQSNQPQHF. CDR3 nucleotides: TGTGCCAGCAGGGCACAAAGCAATCAGCCCCAGCATTTT.

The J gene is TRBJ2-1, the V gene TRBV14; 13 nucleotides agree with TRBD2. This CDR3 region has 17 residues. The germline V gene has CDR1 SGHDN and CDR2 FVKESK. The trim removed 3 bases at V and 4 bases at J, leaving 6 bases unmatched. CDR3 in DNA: TGTGCCAGCAGCCATAAGGCGGGACTAGCGGGGTACAATGAGCAGTTCTTC. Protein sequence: CASSHKAGLAGYNEQFF. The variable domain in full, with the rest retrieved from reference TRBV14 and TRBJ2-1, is EAGVTQFPSHSVIEKGQTVTLRCDPISGHDNLYWYRRVMGKEIKFLLHFVKESKQDESGMPNNRFLAERTGGTYSTLKVQPAELEDSGVYFCASSHKAGLAGYNEQFFGPGTRLTVL.

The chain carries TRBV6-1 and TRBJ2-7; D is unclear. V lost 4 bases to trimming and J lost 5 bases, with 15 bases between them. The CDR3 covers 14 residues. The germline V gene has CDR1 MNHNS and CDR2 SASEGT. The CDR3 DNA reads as TGTGCCAGCAGTGGGACCGCTTTGGGAAACGAGCAGTACTTC. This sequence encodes CASSGTALGNEQYF.

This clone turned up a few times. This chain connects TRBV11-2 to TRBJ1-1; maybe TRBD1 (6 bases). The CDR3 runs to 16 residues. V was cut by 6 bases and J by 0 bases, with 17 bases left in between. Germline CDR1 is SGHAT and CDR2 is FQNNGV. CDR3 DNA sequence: TGTGCCAGCAGGCTGGCCACAGGGCACATGAACACTGAAGCTTTCTTT. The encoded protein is CASRLATGHMNTEAFF.

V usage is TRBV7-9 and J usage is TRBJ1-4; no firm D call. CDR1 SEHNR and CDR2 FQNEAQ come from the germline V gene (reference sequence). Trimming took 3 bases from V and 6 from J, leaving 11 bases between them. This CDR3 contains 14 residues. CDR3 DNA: TGTGCCAGCAGCTTCCACACCGGGGATGAAAAACTGTTTTTT. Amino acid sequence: CASSFHTGDEKLFF.

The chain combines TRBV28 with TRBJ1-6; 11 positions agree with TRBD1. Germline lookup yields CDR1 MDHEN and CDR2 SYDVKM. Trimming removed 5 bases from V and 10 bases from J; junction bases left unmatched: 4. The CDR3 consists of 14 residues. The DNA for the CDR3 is TGTGCCAGCAGTGGGGGACAGGGGGGGTCACCCCTCCACTTT. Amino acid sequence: CASSGGQGGSPLHF.

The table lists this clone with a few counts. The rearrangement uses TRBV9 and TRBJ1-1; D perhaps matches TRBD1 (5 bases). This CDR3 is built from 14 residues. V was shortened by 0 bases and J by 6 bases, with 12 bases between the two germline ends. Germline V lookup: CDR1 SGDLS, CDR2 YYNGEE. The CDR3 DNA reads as TGTGCCAGCAGCGTAGGAGGGCCGGGGGCTGAAGCTTTCTTT. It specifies CASSVGGPGAEAFF.

This chain's CDR3 is CASSFHRDGNTIYF. The CDR3 bases are TGTGCCAGCAGCTTTCACAGGGATGGAAACACCATATATTTT. The chain employs TRBV7-2 and TRBJ1-3; D is perhaps TRBD1 (6 bases). From germline, CDR1 is SGHTA and CDR2 FQGNSA. The CDR3 loop spans 14 amino acids. V was shortened by 3 bases and J by 3 bases, with 9 bases between the two germline ends.

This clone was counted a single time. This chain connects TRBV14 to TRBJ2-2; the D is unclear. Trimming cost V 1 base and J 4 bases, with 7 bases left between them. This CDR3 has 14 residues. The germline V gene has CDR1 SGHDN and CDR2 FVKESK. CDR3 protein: CASSQVRGTGELFF. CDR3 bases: TGTGCCAGCAGCCAAGTGAGAGGCACCGGGGAGCTGTTTTTT.

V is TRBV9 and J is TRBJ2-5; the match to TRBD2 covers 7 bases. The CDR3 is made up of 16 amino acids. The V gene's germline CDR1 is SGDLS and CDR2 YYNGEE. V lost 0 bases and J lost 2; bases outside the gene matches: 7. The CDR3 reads CASSVGNGGGQETQYF. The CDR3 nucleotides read TGTGCCAGCAGCGTAGGGAACGGCGGGGGTCAAGAGACCCAGTACTTC.

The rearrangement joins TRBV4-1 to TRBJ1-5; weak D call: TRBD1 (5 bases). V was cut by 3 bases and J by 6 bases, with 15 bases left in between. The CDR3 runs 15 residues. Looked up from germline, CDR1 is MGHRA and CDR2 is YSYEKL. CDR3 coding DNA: TGCGCCAGCAGCCAGGGTTACGGGGCGGGTCAGCCCCAGCATTTT. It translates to CASSQGYGAGQPQHF.

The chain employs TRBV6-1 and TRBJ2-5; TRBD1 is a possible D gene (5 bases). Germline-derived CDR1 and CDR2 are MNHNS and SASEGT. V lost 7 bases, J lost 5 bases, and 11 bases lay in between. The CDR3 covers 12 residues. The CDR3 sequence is CASTLGVETQYF. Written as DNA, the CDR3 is TGTGCCAGCACCCTAGGGGTGGAGACCCAGTACTTC.